Sequencing of this T cell receptor beta chain was carried out in a study of T cells in Graves' hyperthyroidism and ophthalmopathy. Germline assignment: CDR1 SQVTM and CDR2 ANQGSEA. V shed 4 bases and J 8 bases; nucleotides not matched to a gene: 7. This CDR3 spans 13 amino acids. Amplified TCR beta CDR3 regions came from RNA transcripts. Researchers ran a first-round RT-PCR on the TCR CDR3 using the HTBI primer set. TCRdb itself ran the multiplex PCR reads through MiXCR, one entry per CDR3 protein. The table includes approximately 410,000 distinct CDR3 sequences, about an eighth detected once. Sequencing used blood. This sequence joins TRBV29-1 and TRBJ1-2, with 10 bases identical to TRBD1. The sequence derives from a woman aged 18-29 years with Graves' hyperthyroidism. CDR3 DNA sequence: TGCAGCGTTGTTAATGACAGGGGGCAGGGCTACACCTTC. This codes for CSVVNDRGQGYTF.